This TCR beta chain appears in the sequencing data of a study of blood T cell repertoires in COVID-19. For the study at large: Some COVID-19 samples were acute and others convalescent; all came from the United States, Italy and Spain. PBMCs, B-cell-depleted T cells, or T cells were the source of the cDNA or gDNA that made up the material.

CDR3 length: 16 residues. Trimming removed 1 base from V and 8 bases from J; junction bases left unmatched: 8. CDR1 and CDR2 (germline): LNHNV, YYDKDF (reference sequence). Here immunoSEQ multiplex PCR was the method, and the copy in TCRdb shows in-frame clones only, minus some. This sample carries 200,000 or so clones, 86% of them seen once, and the ten largest clones take around 3.5%. The chain recombines TRBV15 with TRBJ1-2; the match to TRBD1 covers 12 bases. Sequenced: PBMCs or T cells enriched from blood (not recorded which). The TCR was taken from a woman aged 40 to 49 with acute COVID-19. The CDR3 DNA is TGTGCCACCAGCAGAGTGTCGGGACAGGGGGCGAACGGCTACACCTTC. It codes for CATSRVSGQGANGYTF.